This TCR beta chain stems from a study of cytomegalovirus exposure and HLA in healthy donors (dated by TCRdb to 2017 to 2019). Notes on the research overall: According to an earlier analysis of around 600 of the donors, roughly 180 million T cells yielded 100 million or so unique TCR beta sequences and about 300 Gb of sequence data. Donor age, sex, ethnicity and CMV serostatus were compiled together with the repertoire data. A later analysis re-examined previously published TCR beta repertoires from more than 650 donors and added high-resolution HLA genotyping to investigate patterns of TCR occurrence. To decide whether each TCR beta V gene segment behaved as functional or pseudogenic, an earlier analysis of nearly 600 of the donors relied on high-throughput TCR beta sequencing. The study aimed to test whether cataloging public T cell receptors could reveal signatures of past pathogen exposure. Four or five DR-DQ haplotypes were treated as single units for association and clustering because of strong linkage in the cohort. Roughly 320 gigabases of sequencing data and approximately 91 million unique TCR sequences made up an early release that covered under 750 HLA-typed donors. The genetic ancestry cluster associated with self-reported Caucasian donors included 81% of the 300 to 400 genotyped donors. Every discovery cohort repertoire had been produced on one sequencing platform. The number of donors typed differed by locus, with roughly 620-630 for A, B, C, DRB1 and DQB1, around 500 for DQA1, about 610 for DPA1, and 472 for DPB1. The T cell repertoires of some 700 subjects were profiled by immunosequencing and related to cytomegalovirus serostatus. HLA typing covered class I and class II loci at four-digit resolution. A later genetic analysis took genome-wide SNP genotypes for about 55% of the roughly 670 donors and used that subset as a discovery cohort. Across 398 genotyped donors of the cohort, an average of about 220,000 unique TCR beta nucleotide sequences per donor were sequenced, and roughly 20% of those sequences were non-productive. Rather than drawing on any new phenotypic data, the later analysis identified candidate immune exposures from TCR beta sequences and the way those sequences occurred across donors. High-throughput TCR immunosequencing, statistical association of individual TCRs with disease status, and machine learning were combined to predict cytomegalovirus infection status. Along with the roughly 700-subject first cohort, a separate validation cohort of over 90 different subjects was used.

To note about this clone: This receptor's antigen is unknown. No base-level quality is on record; no much larger clone is a single base apart.

The protocol used for the library was the immunoSEQ multiplex PCR assay. A mixture of 60 forward primers for TCR Vbeta segments and 13 reverse primers for TCR Jbeta segments was used in the multiplex PCR. The CDR3 region of rearranged TCR beta genes was amplified from genomic DNA with a multiplex PCR assay. On the Illumina HiSeq System, the amplified TCR beta libraries were sequenced as 87-base-pair reads. The published analysis was carried out like this. A later analysis counted tens of millions of unique TCR beta chains across the 650 to 800 repertoires, and 10 million to 11 million of these chains were shared by at least two donors. A nearest-neighbor algorithm error-corrected the raw reads and collapsed the reads into unique sequences, merging closely related sequences to remove PCR and sequencing errors. CDR3 sequences were aligned to IMGT reference sequences to assign V, D and J gene segments. Each retained sequence needed at least a six-nucleotide match to both a V gene segment and a J gene segment. Rearrangements were classified as productive when the CDR3 lacked stop codons and remained in frame with V and J, and all other rearrangements were classified as non-productive. CDR3 was defined by IMGT convention, running from the second conserved V-encoded cysteine to the conserved J-encoded phenylalanine. Sequences without an unambiguous match to a single V gene segment were excluded from the earlier analysis of approximately 600 of the donors. In an earlier analysis of about 590 of the donors, a V segment was called functional when productive rearrangements were above 56.7%, and segregating when the standard deviation between donors exceeded 5%. To diagnose cytomegalovirus status from the catalog of TCR beta chain sequences, a statistical classification framework was built. In a later analysis, V and J genes were assigned by comparing TCR nucleotide sequences against IMGT/GENE-DB human TR gene sequences. In a later analysis, CDR3 sequences and most-parsimonious VDJ recombination scenarios were assigned using the TCRdist pipeline. In a later analysis, every TCR beta chain was defined by the combination of its CDR3 amino acid sequence and its V-gene family, and reads without a unique V-gene family were dropped. In a later analysis, fewer than 600 highly shared, low-generation-probability nucleotide sequences were removed to address suspected cross-contamination and a sequencing artifact. In a later analysis, a clonal expansion index for each public chain was calculated from normalized within-repertoire ranks of inferred template counts. Generation probabilities in a later analysis came from a VDJ recombination model fitted to out-of-frame rearrangements, and those results were checked against IGoR. A later analysis scored TCR-TCR, TCR-HLA and TCR-CMV co-occurrence with hypergeometric tests, applying a repertoire-size bias correction to TCR pairs. In a later analysis, false discovery rates were estimated by permuting HLA or CMV assignments 20 times. In a later analysis, co-occurring TCRs were grouped using DBSCAN, and TCRdist sequence similarity was added for clustering within HLA-allele-positive subsets. Repertoires with fewer than 30,000 or more than 120,000 public chains were left out of co-occurrence clustering, as were four to six repertoires with anomalous nucleotide sharing. Imported from immuneACCESS, the table was reduced by TCRdb to in-frame sequences with V and J called. These copies leave out some clones; in studies compared against another copy, an unresolved V gene accounts for under half, and the cause of the remainder is not known. V and J calls and clone size are as listed in that table; D and trimming were resolved from the DNA. The sample table holds 150,000 to 200,000 clones, of which 71% were seen once. Under 3.5% of the sample is in the top ten clones.

In total, fewer than 750 healthy bone marrow donors made up the cohort. All cohort members were sampled while nominally healthy, although unrecorded immune exposures were likely present. The donor tested CMV seronegative and was one of the 352 seronegative cohort members. Each donor provided a peripheral blood sample, and peripheral blood mononuclear cells were used for TCR beta sequencing. The Qiagen DNeasy Blood Extraction Kit was used to extract genomic DNA from the blood cell samples. Spanning cysteine to phenylalanine, the CDR3 consists of 16 amino acids. Only the CDR3 portion is preserved as DNA: 48 bases, with reading frame beginning at the first base. Looking up the germline V gene (reference sequence) yields CDR1 SEHNR and CDR2 FQNEAQ. V and J are trimmed by 4 bases and 0 bases, and the gene matches miss 5 bases of the junction. Summary of the overall study and its limitations: Most TCR sequences were seen in very few donors, while some public TCRs were found in many individuals. The presence/absence analyses assumed that sequencing depth was roughly uniform across donors, and that assumption may not be true. An earlier analysis of 587 of the donors showed that most TCR beta V segments appeared in productive rearrangements either about 87% or about 30% of the time, which broadly matched IMGT annotations. Strong co-occurrence of HLA alleles, especially DR and DQ, made assigning TCR associations to individual alleles difficult. Compared with equally common non-associated chains, HLA-associated TCR beta chains in a later analysis were more clonally expanded and had lower generation probabilities. The authors suggested that the approach could potentially be generalized to other disease states and immunological phenotypes. Linkage disequilibrium might explain the correlated functional status among segregating V segments, but an unknown experimental factor could not be ruled out. This cohort had only TCR beta chains sequenced, and the lack of alpha or paired-chain data limited which features could be detected. Because HLA typing was unavailable for some donors at each locus, only the typed subset was used in association tests. In vitro tests confirmed that a few of the cytomegalovirus-associated TCR beta chains recognize cytomegalovirus antigens. Immune exposure information for the cohort was limited to CMV serostatus. A total of 164 TCR beta chains were listed by the study as associated with cytomegalovirus. The sequencing pipeline was judged likely to have produced a cluster of highly shared sequence variants as a technical artifact. A later analysis found that TCR association rates varied across HLA loci, with DRB1 alleles showing the most associated TCRs and HLA-C alleles the fewest. A later genetic analysis reported fewer N-insertions in productive TCRs among donors in an Asian-associated ancestry cluster than the 666-donor mean. Specific HLA alleles were associated with 18,000 or so TCR beta sequences at a false discovery rate of 0.05 in a later analysis. According to a later analysis, most CMV-associated TCR beta chains appeared to be HLA-restricted, and the HLA associations seemed to be driven largely by CMV exposure. In a later analysis, several top co-occurrence clusters were reported to appear linked to parvovirus B19, influenza, CMV and Epstein-Barr virus. A further reported finding was that TCR beta sequences accurately predicted the HLA-A and HLA-B alleles for most subjects in the first cohort. The 87-base-pair reads could not distinguish some IMGT-functional V segments, including TRBV6-2 and TRBV6-3, so those segments were excluded. The classifier was reported to diagnose cytomegalovirus status with high specificity and sensitivity in both the original cohort and the validation cohort. Because counts were too low, 15 or so rarely observed V segments, including chromosome 9 orphons, were excluded from the earlier analysis of 587 of the donors. V-gene and J-gene trimming of TCR beta chains was associated with a missense DCLRE1C variant in a later genetic analysis, and the association was replicated in an independent cohort.

The chain is made from TRBV7-9 and TRBJ1-5, with 8 middle bases fitting TRBD1. The source of this sequence is a woman younger than 45 in good health and CMV-seronegative. The material sequenced was PBMCs. The nucleotide sequence reads TGTGCCAGCAGCTACGGGGACAGGTATAGCAATCAGCCCCAGCATTTT. Translated, it gives CASSYGDRYSNQPQHF.